What follows is one T cell receptor (beta chain) and its context. The antigen is undetermined. Donors consisted of healthy bone marrow donors. The PCR made use of 60 Vbeta and 13 Jbeta primers. This table comes from immunoSEQ multiplex PCR, and its TCRdb copy is limited to in-frame clones, with some not included. The data hold 150,000 or so clones, with roughly four fifths observed a single time. This CDR3 contains 15 residues. The J segment lost 6 bases and the V segment lost 5 bases, leaving 9 bases of the junction unmatched. Germline CDR1 and CDR2: KGHSH and LQKENI. This sample was taken from a study of cytomegalovirus exposure and HLA in healthy donors. Study in general: The Caucasian-associated ancestry cluster contained 65% to 85% of the 300 to 400 genotyped donors.

The study, taken as a whole, reports: In vitro checks showed that a few CMV-associated chains really do target CMV antigens. A later examination showed that TCR association rates differed by HLA locus, with DRB1 most and HLA-C fewest.

The chain joins TRBV18 to TRBJ2-2; 7 nucleotides agree with TRBD1. This clonotype was sampled from a man younger than 40 in good health and CMV-seropositive. Sequenced material: PBMCs. The CDR3 spells CASSDRDRRAGELFF. The CDR3 nucleotides read TGTGCCAGCTCAGACCGGGACAGAAGGGCCGGGGAGCTGTTTTTT.